The clone carrying this T cell receptor beta chain was counted at least ten times. The source of the sample is a study of CD8+CD57+ T cells in acquired aplastic anemia. CDR3 and TCR beta VDJ profiling relied on genomic DNA as the template. Each CDR3 protein is one row after TCRdb ran MiXCR on the reads. The sample consists of about 170,000 distinct CDR3 sequences, 55% to 80% of them appearing once. The CDR3 consists of 17 residues. With 4 bases removed from V and 1 base from J, the gap between germline ends came to 18 bases. Germline CDR1 is SGHRS and CDR2 is YFSETQ. The origin of this receptor is a human donor in good health. The chain has TRBV5-1 and TRBJ2-1, with D possibly matching TRBD2 (6 bases). Sequences were obtained from sorted CD4+, CD8+, or CD8+CD57+ T cells (not recorded which) from PBMCs. The CDR3 protein is CASSPSPNGGSYNEQFF. The CDR3 nucleotides are TGCGCCAGCAGCCCCAGTCCAAACGGAGGGTCCTACAATGAGCAGTTCTTC.